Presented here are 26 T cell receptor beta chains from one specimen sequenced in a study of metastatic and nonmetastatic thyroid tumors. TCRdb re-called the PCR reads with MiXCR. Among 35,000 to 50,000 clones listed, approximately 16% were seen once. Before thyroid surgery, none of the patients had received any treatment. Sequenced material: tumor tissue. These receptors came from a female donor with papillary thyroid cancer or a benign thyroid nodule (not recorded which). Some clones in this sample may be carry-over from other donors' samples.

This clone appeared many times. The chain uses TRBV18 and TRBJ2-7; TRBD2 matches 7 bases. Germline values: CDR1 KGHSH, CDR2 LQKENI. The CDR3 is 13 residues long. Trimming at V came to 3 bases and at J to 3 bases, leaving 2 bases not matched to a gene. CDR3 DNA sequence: TGTGCCAGCTCACCGGCTAGCGGCTACGAGCAGTACTTC. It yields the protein CASSPASGYEQYF.

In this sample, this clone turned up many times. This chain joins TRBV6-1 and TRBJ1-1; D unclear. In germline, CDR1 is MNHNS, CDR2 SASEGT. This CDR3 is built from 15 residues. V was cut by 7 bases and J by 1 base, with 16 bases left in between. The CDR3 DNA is TGTGCCAGCACCCCGTTTGGGCGGGAGAACACTGAAGCTTTCTTT. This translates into CASTPFGRENTEAFF.

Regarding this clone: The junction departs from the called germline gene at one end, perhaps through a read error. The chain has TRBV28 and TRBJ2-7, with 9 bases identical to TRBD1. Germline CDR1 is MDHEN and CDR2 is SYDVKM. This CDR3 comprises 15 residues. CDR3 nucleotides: TGTGCCAGCAGTCGACAGGGGGTCAACTCCCACGAGCAGTACTTC. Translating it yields CASSRQGVNSHEQYF.

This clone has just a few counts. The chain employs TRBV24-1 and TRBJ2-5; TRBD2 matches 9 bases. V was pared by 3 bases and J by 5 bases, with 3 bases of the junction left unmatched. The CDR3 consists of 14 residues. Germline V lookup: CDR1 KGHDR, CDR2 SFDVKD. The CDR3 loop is CATSDGGGAETQYF. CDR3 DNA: TGTGCCACCAGTGATGGCGGGGGGGCCGAGACCCAGTACTTC.

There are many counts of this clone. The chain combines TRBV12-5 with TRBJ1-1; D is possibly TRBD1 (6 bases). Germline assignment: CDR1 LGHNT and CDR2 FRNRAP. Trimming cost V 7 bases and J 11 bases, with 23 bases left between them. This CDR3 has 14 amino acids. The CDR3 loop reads CASAPRTEMNGAFF. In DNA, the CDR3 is TGTGCTAGTGCCCCCCGGACAGAGATGAACGGGGCTTTCTTT.

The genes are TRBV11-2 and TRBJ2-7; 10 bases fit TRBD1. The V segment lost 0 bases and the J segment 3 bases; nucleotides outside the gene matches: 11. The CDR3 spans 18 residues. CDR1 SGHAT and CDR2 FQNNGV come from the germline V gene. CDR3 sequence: CASSLEPGTGVFFYEQYF. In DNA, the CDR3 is TGTGCCAGCAGCTTAGAACCCGGGACAGGGGTTTTCTTCTACGAGCAGTACTTC.

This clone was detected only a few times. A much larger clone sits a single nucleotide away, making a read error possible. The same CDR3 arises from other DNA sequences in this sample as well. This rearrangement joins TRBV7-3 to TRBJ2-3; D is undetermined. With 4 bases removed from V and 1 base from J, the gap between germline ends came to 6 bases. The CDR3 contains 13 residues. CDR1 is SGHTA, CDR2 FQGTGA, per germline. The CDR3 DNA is TGTGCCAGCAGCTCGGGCGGCACAGATACGCAGTATTTT. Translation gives CASSSGGTDTQYF.

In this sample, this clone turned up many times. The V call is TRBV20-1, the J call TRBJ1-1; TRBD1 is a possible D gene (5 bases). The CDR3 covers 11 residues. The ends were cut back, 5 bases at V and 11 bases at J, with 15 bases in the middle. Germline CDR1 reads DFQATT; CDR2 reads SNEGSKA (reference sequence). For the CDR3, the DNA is TGCAGTGCTTATACTGGGGGTGCCGCTTTCTTT. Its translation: CSAYTGGAAFF.

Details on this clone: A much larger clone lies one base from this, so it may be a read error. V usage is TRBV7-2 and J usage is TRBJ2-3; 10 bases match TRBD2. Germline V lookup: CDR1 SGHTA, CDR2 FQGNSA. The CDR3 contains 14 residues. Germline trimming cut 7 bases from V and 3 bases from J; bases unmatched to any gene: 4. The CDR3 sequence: CASISGLATDTQYF. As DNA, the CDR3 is TGTGCCAGCATATCGGGACTAGCGACAGATACGCAGTATTTT.

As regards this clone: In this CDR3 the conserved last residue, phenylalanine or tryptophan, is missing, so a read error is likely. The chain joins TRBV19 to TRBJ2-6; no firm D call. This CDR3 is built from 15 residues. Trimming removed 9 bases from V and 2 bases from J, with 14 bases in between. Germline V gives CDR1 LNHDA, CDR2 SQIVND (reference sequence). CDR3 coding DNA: TGTGCCAGCGAACTCGGATCGACTGGGGCCAACGTCCTGACTTTA. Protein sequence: CASELGSTGANVLTL.

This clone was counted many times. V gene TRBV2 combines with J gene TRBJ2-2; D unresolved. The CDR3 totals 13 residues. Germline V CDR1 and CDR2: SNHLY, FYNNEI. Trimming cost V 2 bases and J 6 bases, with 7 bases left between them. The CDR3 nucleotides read TGTGCCAGCAGTGAATTTACCCCCGGGGAGCTGTTTTTT. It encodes CASSEFTPGELFF.

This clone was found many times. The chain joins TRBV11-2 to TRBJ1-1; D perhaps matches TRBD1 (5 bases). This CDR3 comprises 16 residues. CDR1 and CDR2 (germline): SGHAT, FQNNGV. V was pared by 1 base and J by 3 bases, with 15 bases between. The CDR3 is CASSLVGSGIDTEAFF. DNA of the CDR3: TGTGCCAGCAGCTTAGTAGGTTCAGGGATAGACACTGAAGCTTTCTTT.

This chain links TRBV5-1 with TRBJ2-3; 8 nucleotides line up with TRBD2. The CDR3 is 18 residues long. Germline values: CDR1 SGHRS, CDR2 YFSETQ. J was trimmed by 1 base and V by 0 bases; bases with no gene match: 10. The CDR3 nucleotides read TGCGCCAGCAGCTTGGTCGCCGTATCAGCGGGGGGCACAGATACGCAGTATTTT. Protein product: CASSLVAVSAGGTDTQYF.

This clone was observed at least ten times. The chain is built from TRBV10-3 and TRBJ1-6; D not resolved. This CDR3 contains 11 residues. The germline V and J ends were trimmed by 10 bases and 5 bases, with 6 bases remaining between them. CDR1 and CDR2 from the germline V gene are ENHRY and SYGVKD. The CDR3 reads CATEDNSPLHF. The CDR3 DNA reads TGTGCCACCGAAGATAATTCACCCCTCCACTTT.

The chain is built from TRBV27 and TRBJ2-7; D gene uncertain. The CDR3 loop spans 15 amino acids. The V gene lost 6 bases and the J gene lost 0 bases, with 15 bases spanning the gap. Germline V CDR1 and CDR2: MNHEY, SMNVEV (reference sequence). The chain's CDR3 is CASRISRSFSYEQYF. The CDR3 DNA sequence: TGTGCCAGCAGAATTAGTAGGTCCTTCTCCTACGAGCAGTACTTC.

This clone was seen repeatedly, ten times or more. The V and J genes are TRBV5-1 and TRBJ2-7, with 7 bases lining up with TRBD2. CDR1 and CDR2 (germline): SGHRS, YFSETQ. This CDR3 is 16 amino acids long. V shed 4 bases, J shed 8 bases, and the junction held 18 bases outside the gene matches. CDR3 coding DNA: TGCGCCAGCAGCCCTACCACCGGGACTACCATTGGTCAGCAGTACTTC. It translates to CASSPTTGTTIGQQYF.

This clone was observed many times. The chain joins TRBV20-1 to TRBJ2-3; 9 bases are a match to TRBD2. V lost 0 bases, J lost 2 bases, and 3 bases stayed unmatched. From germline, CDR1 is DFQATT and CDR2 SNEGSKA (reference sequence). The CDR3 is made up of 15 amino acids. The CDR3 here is CSARDQREVTDTQYF. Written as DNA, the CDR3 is TGCAGTGCTAGAGACCAGCGGGAGGTCACAGATACGCAGTATTTT.

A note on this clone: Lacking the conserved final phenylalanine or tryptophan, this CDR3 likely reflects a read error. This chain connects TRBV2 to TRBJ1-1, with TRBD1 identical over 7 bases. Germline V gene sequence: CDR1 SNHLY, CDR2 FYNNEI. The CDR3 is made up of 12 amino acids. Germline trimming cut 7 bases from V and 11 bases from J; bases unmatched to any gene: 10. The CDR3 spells CASIEGAIGAFS. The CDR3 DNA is TGTGCCAGCATTGAGGGGGCTATTGGGGCTTTCTCT.

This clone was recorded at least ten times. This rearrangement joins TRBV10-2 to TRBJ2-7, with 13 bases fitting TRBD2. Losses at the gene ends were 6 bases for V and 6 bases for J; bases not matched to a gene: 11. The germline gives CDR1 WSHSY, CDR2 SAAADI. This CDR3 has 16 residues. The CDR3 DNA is TGCGCCAGCAGAACAATAACTAGCGGGAGGGCCGTCGAGCAGTACTTC. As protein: CASRTITSGRAVEQYF.

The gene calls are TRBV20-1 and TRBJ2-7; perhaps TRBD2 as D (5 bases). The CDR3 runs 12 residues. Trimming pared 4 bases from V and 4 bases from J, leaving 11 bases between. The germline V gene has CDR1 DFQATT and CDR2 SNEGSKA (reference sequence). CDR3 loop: CSATQVAYEQYF. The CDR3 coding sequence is TGCAGTGCTACCCAGGTAGCGTACGAGCAGTACTTC.

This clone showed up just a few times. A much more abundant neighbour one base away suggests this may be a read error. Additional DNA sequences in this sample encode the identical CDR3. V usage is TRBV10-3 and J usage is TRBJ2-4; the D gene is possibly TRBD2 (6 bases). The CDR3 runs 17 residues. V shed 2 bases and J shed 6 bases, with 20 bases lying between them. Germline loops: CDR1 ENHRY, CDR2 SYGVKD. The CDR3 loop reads CAISESSGSVPLNIQYF. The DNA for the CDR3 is TGTGCCATCAGTGAGAGTAGCGGTAGCGTCCCATTAAACATTCAGTACTTC.

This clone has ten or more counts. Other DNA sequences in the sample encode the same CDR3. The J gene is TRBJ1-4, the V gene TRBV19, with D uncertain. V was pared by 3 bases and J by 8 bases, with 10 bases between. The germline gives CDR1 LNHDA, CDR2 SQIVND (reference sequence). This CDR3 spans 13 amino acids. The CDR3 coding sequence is TGTGCCAGTAGTATGGGCAGGAGCGAAAAACTGTTTTTT. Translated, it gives CASSMGRSEKLFF.

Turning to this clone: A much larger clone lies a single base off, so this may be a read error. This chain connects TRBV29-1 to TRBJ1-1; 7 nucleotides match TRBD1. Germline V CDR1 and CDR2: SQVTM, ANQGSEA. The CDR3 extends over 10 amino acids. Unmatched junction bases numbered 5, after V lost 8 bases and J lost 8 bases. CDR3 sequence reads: CSWGDSEAFF. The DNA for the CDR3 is TGCAGCTGGGGGGACAGCGAAGCTTTCTTT.

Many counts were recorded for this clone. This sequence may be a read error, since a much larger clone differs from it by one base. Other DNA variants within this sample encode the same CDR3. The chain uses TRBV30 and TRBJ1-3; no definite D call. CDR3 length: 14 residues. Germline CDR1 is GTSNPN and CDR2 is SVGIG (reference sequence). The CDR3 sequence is CAWSPDLSGNTIYF. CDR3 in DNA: TGTGCCTGGAGTCCCGACCTATCTGGAAACACTATATATTTT.

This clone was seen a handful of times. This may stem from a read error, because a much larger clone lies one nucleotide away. The CDR3 loop reads CASLLAQVPRDGYTF. The CDR3 bases are TGTGCCAGCCTTTTGGCGCAGGTCCCGCGAGATGGCTACACCTTC. The chain uses TRBV6-2 or TRBV6-3 and TRBJ1-2; D not resolved. V dropped 8 bases and J dropped 6 bases, with 22 bases sitting between them. This CDR3 has 15 amino acids. Germline V lookup: CDR1 MNHEY, CDR2 SVGEGT.

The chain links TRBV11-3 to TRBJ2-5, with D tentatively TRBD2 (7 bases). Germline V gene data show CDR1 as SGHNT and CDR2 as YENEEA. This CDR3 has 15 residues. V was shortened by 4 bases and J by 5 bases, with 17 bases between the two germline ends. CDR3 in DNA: TGTGCCAGCAGCTACCCAACAGGGAGGGGGGAGACCCAGTACTTC. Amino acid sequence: CASSYPTGRGETQYF.